A selection of T cell receptor beta chains follows, all from one sample in a study of cytomegalovirus exposure and HLA in healthy donors. The protocol was immunoSEQ multiplex PCR, while the TCRdb copy is restricted to in-frame clones and leaves out a portion. The sample consists of some 76,000 clones, roughly 90% of them appearing once. What was sequenced was PBMCs. These receptors came from a woman younger than 45 in good health and CMV-seronegative. CDR3s include the opening cysteine and the closing phenylalanine or tryptophan. Fields, in order: J gene, D gene, V gene, clone size, CDR3 DNA, CDR3 protein. The D gene is left open where the match is weak. A row's size may be missing; if present it is once, few, many or a size class.

>TRBJ2-1|TRBD1|TRBV19|.
TGTGCCAGCTCCGGGACAGGGGGTTCGAATGAGCAGTTCTTC
CASSGTGGSNEQFF
>TRBJ2-2|.|TRBV5-6|.
TGTGCCAGCAGCTTACACAGGGGGGGAACCGGGGAGCTGTTTTTT
CASSLHRGGTGELFF
>TRBJ2-7|.|TRBV2|.
TGTGCCAGCATAGGGGATTCCTACGAGCAGTACTTC
CASIGDSYEQYF
>TRBJ2-5|TRBD2|TRBV9|.
TGTGCCAGCAGCGTTGGTCTAGCGGCATACCAGGGAGAGACCCAGTACTTC
CASSVGLAAYQGETQYF
>TRBJ2-2|TRBD1|TRBV13|.
TGTGCCAGCAGCTTACACAGGGGCAAGGGGCGAGGCACCGGGGAGCTGTTTTTT
CASSLHRGKGRGTGELFF
>TRBJ1-1|.|TRBV7-9|once
TGTGCCAGCAGCCCCCGGACAGTAGTGAACACTGAAGCTTTCTTT
CASSPRTVVNTEAFF
>TRBJ1-4|.|TRBV6-5|few
TGTGCCAGCAGCCCGGGATTATTAGAGGAAAAACTGTTTTTT
CASSPGLLEEKLFF
>TRBJ2-5|.|TRBV5-1|once
TGCGCCAGCTCGTCAAATGTGAGACAAGAGACCCAGTACTTC
CASSSNVRQETQYF
>TRBJ2-7|TRBD1|TRBV28|.
TGTGCCAGCAGTGCAAACAGGGGGCTGGGGCAGTACTTC
CASSANRGLGQYF
>TRBJ2-1|TRBD2|TRBV7-9|.
TGTGCCAGCAGTTTCCCCGGGACTAGGGGAAGGAATGAGCAGTTCTTC
CASSFPGTRGRNEQFF
>TRBJ1-1|.|TRBV7-8|.
TGTGCCAGCAGCTTAGACCCCGGACAGTTGAACACTGAAGCTTTCTTT
CASSLDPGQLNTEAFF
>TRBJ2-5|TRBD2|TRBV7-3|.
TGTGCCAGCAGTCCACAGGCGGGGGTCCGGGAGACCCAGTACTTC
CASSPQAGVRETQYF
>TRBJ2-2|TRBD2|TRBV4-3|.
TGCGCCAGCAGCCAAGGAGAGGGAGGGGTGGCCGGGGAGCTGTTTTTT
CASSQGEGGVAGELFF
>TRBJ1-5|.|TRBV30|.
TGTGCCTGGACAGGGCAAGCGGGTCAGCCCCAGCATTTT
CAWTGQAGQPQHF
>TRBJ2-3|TRBD1|TRBV6-5|few
TGTGCCAGCAGAGGACAGGGAGGAGATACGCAGTATTTT
CASRGQGGDTQYF
>TRBJ2-7|TRBD1|TRBV18|.
TGTGCCAGCTCACCAAGACAGGGGGTTTACGAGCAGTACTTC
CASSPRQGVYEQYF
>TRBJ2-3|TRBD2|TRBV5-1|.
TGCGCCAGCAGCTGGGGACTAGCGGGCACAGATACGCAGTATTTT
CASSWGLAGTDTQYF
>TRBJ2-7|TRBD2|TRBV27|once
TGTGCCAGCAGTTTAGTAGCGGGAGGGATCTACGAGCAGTACTTC
CASSLVAGGIYEQYF
>TRBJ2-2|.|TRBV5-8|.
TGTGCCAGCACCCCAAGAGGGGGGAACACCGGGGAGCTGTTTTTT
CASTPRGGNTGELFF
>TRBJ2-3|.|TRBV19|.
TGTGCCAGTAGTGTTGTTTTGGGCCCATCCTATTGGCCGCAGTATTTT
CASSVVLGPSYWPQYF
>TRBJ2-5|TRBD1|TRBV6-5|.
TGTGCCAGCAGTTATCGGGACAGGGGGCAAGAGACCCAGTACTTC
CASSYRDRGQETQYF
>TRBJ2-1|TRBD1|TRBV18|.
TGTGCCAGCTCACAACCGGGACAGGGGGGGGATGAGCAGTTCTTC
CASSQPGQGGDEQFF
>TRBJ1-1|.|TRBV19|.
TGTGCCAGTAGCCCCCGAGACAGCCCCACTGAAGCTTTCTTT
CASSPRDSPTEAFF
>TRBJ2-1|TRBD2|TRBV19|.
TGTGCCAGTAAGGCTAGCGGGAGCTCCTACAATGAGCAGTTCTTC
CASKASGSSYNEQFF
>TRBJ1-2|.|TRBV19|once
TGTGCCAGTAGCCCGAGGGCAGGCCCGACTAACTATGGCTACACCTTC
CASSPRAGPTNYGYTF
>TRBJ2-2|TRBD2|TRBV2|.
TGTGCCAGCAGTCCTTATAACTTAGCGGGAGCAGCCGGGGAGCTGTTTTTT
CASSPYNLAGAAGELFF
>TRBJ1-4|.|TRBV27|.
TGTGCCAGCAGCCGAGGGAATGAAAAACTGTTTTTT
CASSRGNEKLFF
>TRBJ2-2|TRBD2|TRBV4-2|.
TGTGCCAGCAGCCAAGAAGGGACTAGCGGGAACACCGGGGAGCTGTTTTTT
CASSQEGTSGNTGELFF
>TRBJ1-4|TRBD1|TRBV19|many
TGTGCCAGTACTGGACAGGGTAATGAAAAACTGTTTTTT
CASTGQGNEKLFF